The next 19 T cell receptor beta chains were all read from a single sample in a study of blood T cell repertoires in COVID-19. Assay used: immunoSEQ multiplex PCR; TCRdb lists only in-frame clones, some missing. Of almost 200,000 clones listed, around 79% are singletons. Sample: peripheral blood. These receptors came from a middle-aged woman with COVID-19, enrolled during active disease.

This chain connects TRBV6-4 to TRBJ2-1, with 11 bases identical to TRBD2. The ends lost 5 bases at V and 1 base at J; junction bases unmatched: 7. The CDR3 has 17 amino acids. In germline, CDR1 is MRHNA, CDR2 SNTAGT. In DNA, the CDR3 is TGTGCCAGCAGTCGAACCACTAGCGGGAGTTCCTACAATGAGCAGTTCTTC. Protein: CASSRTTSGSSYNEQFF.

This chain's CDR3 is CASSPTRTSGYEQYF. The CDR3 DNA is TGCGCCAGCAGCCCGACGAGGACTAGCGGGTACGAGCAGTACTTC. This rearrangement joins TRBV4-1 to TRBJ2-7, with 11 bases fitting TRBD2. The CDR3 runs 15 residues. CDR1 is MGHRA, CDR2 YSYEKL, per germline. After removal of 4 bases from V and 4 bases from J, the junction contained 6 bases not matched to a gene.

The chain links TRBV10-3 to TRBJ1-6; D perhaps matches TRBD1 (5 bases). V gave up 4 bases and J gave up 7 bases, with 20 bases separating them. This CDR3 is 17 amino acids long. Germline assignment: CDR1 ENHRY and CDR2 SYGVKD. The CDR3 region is CAISGIDLGLRNSPLHF. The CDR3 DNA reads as TGTGCCATCAGTGGGATTGACCTGGGACTTAGGAATTCACCCCTCCACTTT.

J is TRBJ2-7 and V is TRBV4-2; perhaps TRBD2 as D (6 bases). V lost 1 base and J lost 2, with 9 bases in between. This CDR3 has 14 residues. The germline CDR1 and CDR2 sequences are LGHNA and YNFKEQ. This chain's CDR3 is CASSQGAGTYEQYF. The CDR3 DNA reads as TGTGCCAGCAGCCAAGGAGCGGGCACCTACGAGCAGTACTTC.

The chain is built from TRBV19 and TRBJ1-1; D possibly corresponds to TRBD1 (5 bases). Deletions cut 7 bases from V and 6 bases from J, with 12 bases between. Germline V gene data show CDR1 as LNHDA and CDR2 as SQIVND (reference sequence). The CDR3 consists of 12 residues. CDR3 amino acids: CASITGQAEAFF. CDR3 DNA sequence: TGTGCCAGTATTACCGGACAAGCTGAAGCTTTCTTT.

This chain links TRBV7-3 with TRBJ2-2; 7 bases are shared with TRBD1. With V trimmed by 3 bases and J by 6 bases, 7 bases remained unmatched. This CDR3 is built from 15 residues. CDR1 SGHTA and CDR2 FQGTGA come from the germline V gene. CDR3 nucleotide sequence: TGTGCCAGCAGCTTTATAGGGGGCCCCCCCGGGGAGCTGTTTTTT. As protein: CASSFIGGPPGELFF.

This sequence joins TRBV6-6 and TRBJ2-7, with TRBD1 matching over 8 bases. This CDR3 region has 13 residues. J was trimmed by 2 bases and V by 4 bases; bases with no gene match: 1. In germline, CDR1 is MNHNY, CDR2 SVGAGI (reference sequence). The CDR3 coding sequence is TGTGCCAGCAGTTCGGACAGGGCCTACGAGCAGTACTTC. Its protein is CASSSDRAYEQYF.

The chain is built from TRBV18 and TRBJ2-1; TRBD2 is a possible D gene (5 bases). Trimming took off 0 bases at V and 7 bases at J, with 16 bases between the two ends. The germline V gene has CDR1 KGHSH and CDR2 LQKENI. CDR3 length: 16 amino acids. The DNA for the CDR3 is TGTGCCAGCTCACCACCGGGAGCCTTAAATAGGAATGAGCAGTTCTTC. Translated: CASSPPGALNRNEQFF.

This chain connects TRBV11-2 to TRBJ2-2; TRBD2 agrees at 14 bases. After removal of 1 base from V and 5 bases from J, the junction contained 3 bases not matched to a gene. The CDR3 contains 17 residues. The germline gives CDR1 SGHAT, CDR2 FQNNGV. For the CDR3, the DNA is TGTGCCAGCAGCTTAGTAGGGACTAGCGGGAGAACCGGGGAGCTGTTTTTT. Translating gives CASSLVGTSGRTGELFF.

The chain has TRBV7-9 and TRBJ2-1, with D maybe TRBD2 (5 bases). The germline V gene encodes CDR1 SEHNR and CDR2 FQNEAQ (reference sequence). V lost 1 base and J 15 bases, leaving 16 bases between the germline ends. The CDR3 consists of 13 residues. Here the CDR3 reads CASSLGSGRSGFF. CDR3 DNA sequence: TGTGCCAGCAGCTTAGGTTCGGGCCGCAGCGGGTTCTTC.

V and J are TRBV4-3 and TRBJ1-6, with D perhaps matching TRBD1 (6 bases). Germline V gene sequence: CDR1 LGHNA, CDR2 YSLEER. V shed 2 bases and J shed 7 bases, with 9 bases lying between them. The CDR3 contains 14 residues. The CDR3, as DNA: TGCGCCAGCAGCCAAAAACAGGGAAATTCACCCCTCCACTTT. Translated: CASSQKQGNSPLHF.

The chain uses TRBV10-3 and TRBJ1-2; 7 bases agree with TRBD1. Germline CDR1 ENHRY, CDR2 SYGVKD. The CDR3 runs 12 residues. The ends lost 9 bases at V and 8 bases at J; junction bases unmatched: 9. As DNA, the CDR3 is TGTGCCATTTACAGGGGCGGTCGCGGCTACACCTTC. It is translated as CAIYRGGRGYTF.

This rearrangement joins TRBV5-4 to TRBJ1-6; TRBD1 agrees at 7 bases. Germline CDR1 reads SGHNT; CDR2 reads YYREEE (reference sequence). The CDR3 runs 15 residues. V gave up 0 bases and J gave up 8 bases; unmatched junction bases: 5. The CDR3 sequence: CASSLDDRDYSPLHF. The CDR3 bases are TGTGCCAGCAGCTTGGACGACAGGGATTATTCACCCCTCCACTTT.

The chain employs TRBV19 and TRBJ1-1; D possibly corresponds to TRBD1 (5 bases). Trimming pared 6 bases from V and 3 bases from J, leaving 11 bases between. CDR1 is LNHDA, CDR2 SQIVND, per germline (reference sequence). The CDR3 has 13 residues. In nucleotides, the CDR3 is TGTGCCAGTAGGCAGGGTATGGACACTGAAGCTTTCTTT. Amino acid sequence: CASRQGMDTEAFF.

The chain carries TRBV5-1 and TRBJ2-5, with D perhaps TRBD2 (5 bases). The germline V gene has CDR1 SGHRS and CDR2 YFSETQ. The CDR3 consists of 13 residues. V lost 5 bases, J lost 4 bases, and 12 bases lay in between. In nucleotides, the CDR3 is TGCGCCAGCAGGAGGCGGGTGGGAGAGACCCAGTACTTC. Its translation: CASRRRVGETQYF.

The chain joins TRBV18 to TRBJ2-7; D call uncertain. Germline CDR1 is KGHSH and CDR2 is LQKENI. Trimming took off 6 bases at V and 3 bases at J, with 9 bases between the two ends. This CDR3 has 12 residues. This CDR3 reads CASSDEVYEQYF. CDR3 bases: TGTGCCAGCTCTGATGAGGTCTACGAGCAGTACTTC.

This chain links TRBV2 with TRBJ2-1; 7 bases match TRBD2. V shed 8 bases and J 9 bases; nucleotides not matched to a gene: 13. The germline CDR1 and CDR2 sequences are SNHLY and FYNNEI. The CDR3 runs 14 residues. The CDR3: CASRGVGGVGEQFF. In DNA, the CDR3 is TGTGCCAGCCGAGGAGTGGGAGGGGTGGGTGAGCAGTTCTTC.

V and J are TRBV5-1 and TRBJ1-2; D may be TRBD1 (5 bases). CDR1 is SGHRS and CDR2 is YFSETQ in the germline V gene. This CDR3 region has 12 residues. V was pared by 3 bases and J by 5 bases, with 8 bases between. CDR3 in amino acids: CASSSTEYGYTF. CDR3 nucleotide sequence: TGCGCCAGCAGCTCGACAGAATATGGCTACACCTTC.

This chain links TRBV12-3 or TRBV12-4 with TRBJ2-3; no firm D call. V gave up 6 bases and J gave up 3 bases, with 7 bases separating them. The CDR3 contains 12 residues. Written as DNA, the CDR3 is TGTGCCAGCAGGTCCTCTACAGATACGCAGTATTTT. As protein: CASRSSTDTQYF.